The rows below give T cell receptor beta chains drawn from one sample of a study of shared clonotypes between healthy human individuals. Produced via immunoSEQ multiplex PCR; TCRdb's table is partial and in-frame only. The sample holds approximately 1.9 million clones, approximately 92% seen once. Sequenced material: naive CD8+ T cells from PBMCs. The receptor set was obtained from a young man in good health. Some clones in this sample may be carry-over from other donors' samples. CDR3s include the opening cysteine and the closing phenylalanine or tryptophan. D genes are given only for firm matches. The size field is filled for only some rows; it gives once, few, many or a size class.

TRBJ2-1 | once | NA | TRBV11-2 | TGTGCCAGCAGCTCGCGTTACGGGGGCAATGAGCAGTTCTTC | CASSSRYGGNEQFF
TRBJ2-7 | NA | TRBD1 | TRBV28 | TGTGCCAGCAGCCCCGGGACAGCAACCTACGAGCAGTACTTC | CASSPGTATYEQYF
TRBJ2-1 | NA | TRBD2 | TRBV29-1 | TGCAGCGTTGCGGGAGGGATGGTAAATGAGCAGTTCTTC | CSVAGGMVNEQFF
TRBJ1-2 | NA | NA | TRBV29-1 | TGCAGCGTGCCCTGGTACTCGGGGACGGGCGGGTTGGGCTACACCTTC | CSVPWYSGTGGLGYTF
TRBJ2-6 | NA | TRBD1 | TRBV4-3 | TGCGCCAGCAGACCAACCTCGACAGGGAGTGGGGCCAACGTCCTGACTTTC | CASRPTSTGSGANVLTF
TRBJ2-1 | NA | TRBD2 | TRBV9 | TGTGCCAGCAGTCAAGGGGGCGGGAGGGCCCTCGCGGGCGATGAGCAGTTCTTC | CASSQGGGRALAGDEQFF
TRBJ1-1 | NA | NA | TRBV9 | TGTGCCAGCAGCGCCCCGTTGGGGACTGAAGCTTTCTTT | CASSAPLGTEAFF
TRBJ2-1 | NA | NA | TRBV21-1 | TGTGCCAGCAAGCTAGAGGGCAATGAGCAGTTCTTC | CASKLEGNEQFF
TRBJ1-5 | few | NA | TRBV21-1 | TGTGCCAGCAACGCGGTGGTGACGATCCGGGACCTTAATCAGCCCCAGCATTTT | CASNAVVTIRDLNQPQHF
TRBJ2-2 | NA | NA | TRBV9 | TGTGCCAGCAGCGTTAACAGTATGACGGTGGTAGACACCGGGGAGCTGTTTTTT | CASSVNSMTVVDTGELFF
TRBJ2-3 | NA | NA | TRBV7-9 | TGTGCCAGCAGCCCCGGGACGTCTAGCACAGATACGCAGTATTTT | CASSPGTSSTDTQYF
TRBJ1-1 | NA | NA | TRBV19 | TGTGCCAGTAGTATAGGCGTCGGCACTGAAGCTTTCTTT | CASSIGVGTEAFF
TRBJ1-3 | NA | NA | TRBV7-9 | TGTGCCAGCAGCCGGGACACGAGCTCTGGAAACACCATATATTTT | CASSRDTSSGNTIYF
TRBJ2-7 | NA | NA | TRBV11-2 | TGTGCCAGCAGCTTCGGAGGGGATCACTACGAGCAGTACTTC | CASSFGGDHYEQYF
TRBJ1-2 | NA | TRBD1 | TRBV27 | TGTGCCAGCAGTTTCTACCCCTCAGGGGGCGCGGATGGCTACACCTTC | CASSFYPSGGADGYTF
TRBJ1-2 | NA | NA | TRBV27 | TGTGCCAGCAGCCCCAGCGCTAACTATGGCTACACCTTC | CASSPSANYGYTF
TRBJ1-3 | NA | NA | TRBV14 | TGTGCCAGCAGCCTCGGAAACACCATATATTTT | CASSLGNTIYF
TRBJ2-3 | NA | TRBD2 | TRBV27 | TGTGCCAGCAGTCCACTAGCGGGAGGGCCTTCTAGCACAGATACGCAGTATTTT | CASSPLAGGPSSTDTQYF
TRBJ2-3 | NA | NA | TRBV18 | TGTGCCAGCTCACCCCGGGACAAGCCCACAGATACGCAGTATTTT | CASSPRDKPTDTQYF
TRBJ2-7 | NA | TRBD1 | TRBV27 | TGTGCCAGCAGCCCTGACAGGGCCCTCTACGAGCAGTACTTC | CASSPDRALYEQYF
TRBJ2-3 | NA | TRBD2 | TRBV27 | TGTGCCAGCAGTTTATCCCCGGGACTAGCGGCCGTCACAGATACGCAGTATTTT | CASSLSPGLAAVTDTQYF
TRBJ2-7 | NA | TRBD1 | TRBV27 | TGTGCCAGCAGTTCCTTGGGGACAGGGAACTACGAGCAGTACTTC | CASSSLGTGNYEQYF
TRBJ1-3 | once | NA | TRBV5-1 | TGCGCCAGCAGCTTGTATCCCCCTCGGGAGGCATATGGAAACACCATATATTTT | CASSLYPPREAYGNTIYF